Presented here are 3 T cell receptor beta chains from one specimen sequenced in a study of response to subunit inactivated influenza vaccine. From the RT-PCR reads, TCRdb called clonotypes with MiXCR, one entry per CDR3 protein. The sample lists 550,000 to 600,000 distinct CDR3 sequences; 10% to 15% were seen once. The sequences come from PBMCs from blood, collected on the day of vaccination. These receptors were taken from a man aged 45 to 65 who received an inactivated influenza vaccine.

The chain has TRBV7-9 and TRBJ2-1, with D perhaps TRBD1 (5 bases). This CDR3 is 15 amino acids long. V lost 4 bases to trimming and J lost 6 bases, with 16 bases between them. The germline V gene has CDR1 SEHNR and CDR2 FQNEAQ (reference sequence). The CDR3 sequence is CASSSPGVGPNEQFF. Here the CDR3 DNA reads TGTGCCAGCAGCTCCCCCGGTGTGGGGCCCAATGAGCAGTTCTTC.

This clonotype was picked up a small number of times. The rearrangement joins TRBV3-1 to TRBJ1-2; the D gene is possibly TRBD1 (6 bases). Germline CDR1 LGHDT, CDR2 YNNKEL (reference sequence). V was pared by 1 base and J by 5 bases, with 11 bases between. The CDR3 extends over 14 amino acids. In DNA, the CDR3 is TGTGCCAGCAGCCAAGCGGGGACAATTTATGGCTACACCTTC. Its protein product is CASSQAGTIYGYTF.

V usage is TRBV7-9 and J usage is TRBJ2-1; the D gene is possibly TRBD2 (6 bases). This CDR3 has 15 residues. Germline V lookup: CDR1 SEHNR, CDR2 FQNEAQ (reference sequence). Trimming shortened V by 1 base and J by 2 bases, and 9 bases separated the two germline ends. CDR3 loop: CASSLVAETYNEQFF. CDR3 sequence (DNA): TGTGCCAGCAGCTTAGTAGCGGAGACCTACAATGAGCAGTTCTTC.